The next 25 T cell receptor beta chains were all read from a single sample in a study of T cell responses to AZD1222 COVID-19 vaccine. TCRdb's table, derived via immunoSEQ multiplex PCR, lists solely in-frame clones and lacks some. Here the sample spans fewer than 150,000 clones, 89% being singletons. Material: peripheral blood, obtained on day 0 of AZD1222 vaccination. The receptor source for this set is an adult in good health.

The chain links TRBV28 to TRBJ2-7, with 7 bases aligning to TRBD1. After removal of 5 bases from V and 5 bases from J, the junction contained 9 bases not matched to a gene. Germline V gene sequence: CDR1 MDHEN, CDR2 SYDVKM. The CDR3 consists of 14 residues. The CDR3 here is CASSLKGQINEQYF. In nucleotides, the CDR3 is TGTGCCAGCAGTCTTAAGGGACAGATCAACGAGCAGTACTTC.

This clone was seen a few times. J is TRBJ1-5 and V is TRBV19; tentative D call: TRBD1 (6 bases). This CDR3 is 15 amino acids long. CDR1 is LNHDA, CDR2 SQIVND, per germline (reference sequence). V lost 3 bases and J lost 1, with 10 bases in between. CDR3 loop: CASSIYDRSNQPQHF. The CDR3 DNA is TGTGCCAGTAGTATTTACGACAGGAGCAATCAGCCCCAGCATTTT. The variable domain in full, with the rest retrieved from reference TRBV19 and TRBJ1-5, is DGGITQSPKYLFRKEGQNVTLSCEQNLNHDAMYWYRQDPGQGLRLIYYSQIVNDFQKGDIAEGYSVSREKKESFPLTVTSAQKNPTAFYLCASSIYDRSNQPQHFGDGTRLSIL.

Here the CDR3 DNA reads TGTGCCAGCAGCTCTCGGGCTAGCGGGAGGCAAAATGAGCAGTTCTTC. Translation: CASSSRASGRQNEQFF. The chain couples TRBV3-1 (or the pseudogene TRBV3-2) to TRBJ2-1; 11 bases map to TRBD2. The V gene end was trimmed by 5 bases and the J gene end by 7 bases; junction bases not matched to a gene: 10. Germline V gene data show CDR1 as LGHDT and CDR2 as YNNKEL (reference sequence). The CDR3 runs to 16 residues.

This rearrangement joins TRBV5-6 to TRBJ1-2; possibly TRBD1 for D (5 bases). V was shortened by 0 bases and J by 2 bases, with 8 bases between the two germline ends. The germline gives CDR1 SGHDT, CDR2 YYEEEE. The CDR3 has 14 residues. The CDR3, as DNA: TGTGCCAGCAGCTTGGACAGGTTGAACTATGGCTACACCTTC. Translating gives CASSLDRLNYGYTF.

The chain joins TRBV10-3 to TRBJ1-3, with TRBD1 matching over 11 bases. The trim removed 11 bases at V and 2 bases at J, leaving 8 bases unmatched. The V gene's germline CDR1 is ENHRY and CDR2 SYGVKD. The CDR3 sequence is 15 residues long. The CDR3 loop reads CASRTGGATGNTIYF. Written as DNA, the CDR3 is TGTGCCTCGAGGACAGGGGGCGCGACTGGAAACACCATATATTTT.

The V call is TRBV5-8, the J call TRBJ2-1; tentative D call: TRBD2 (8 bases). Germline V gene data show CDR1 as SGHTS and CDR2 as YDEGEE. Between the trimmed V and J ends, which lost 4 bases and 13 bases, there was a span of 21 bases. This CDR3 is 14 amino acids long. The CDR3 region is CASSDGTASGRQFF. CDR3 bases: TGTGCCAGCAGCGACGGGACAGCAAGCGGGAGACAGTTCTTC.

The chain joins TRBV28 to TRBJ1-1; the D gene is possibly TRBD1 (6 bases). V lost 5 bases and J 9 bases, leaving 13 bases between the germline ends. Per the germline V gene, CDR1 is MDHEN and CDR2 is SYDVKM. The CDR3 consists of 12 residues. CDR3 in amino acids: CASSPIGQKAFF. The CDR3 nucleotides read TGTGCCAGCAGTCCAATCGGACAGAAAGCTTTCTTT. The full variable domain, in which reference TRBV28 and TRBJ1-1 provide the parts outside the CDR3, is DVKVTQSSRYLVKRTGEKVFLECVQDMDHENMFWYRQDPGLGLRLIYFSYDVKMKEKGDIPEGYSVSREKKERFSLILESASTNQTSMYLCASSPIGQKAFFGQGTRLTVV.

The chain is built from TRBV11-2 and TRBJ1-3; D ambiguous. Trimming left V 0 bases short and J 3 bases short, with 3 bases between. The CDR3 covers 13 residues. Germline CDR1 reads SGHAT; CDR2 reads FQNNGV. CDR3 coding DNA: TGTGCCAGCAGCTTAGAGCTTGGAAACACCATATATTTT. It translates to CASSLELGNTIYF.

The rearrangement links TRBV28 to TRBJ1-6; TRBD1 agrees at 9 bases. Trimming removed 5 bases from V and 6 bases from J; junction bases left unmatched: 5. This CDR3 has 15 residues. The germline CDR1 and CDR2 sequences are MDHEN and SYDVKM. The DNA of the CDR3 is TGTGCCAGCAGTGGGGACAGGGTGAGTAATTCACCCCTCCACTTT. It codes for CASSGDRVSNSPLHF.

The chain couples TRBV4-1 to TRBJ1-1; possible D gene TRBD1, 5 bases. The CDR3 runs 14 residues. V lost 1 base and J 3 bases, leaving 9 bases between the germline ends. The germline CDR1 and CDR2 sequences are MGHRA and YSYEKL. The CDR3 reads CASSQVQAHTEAFF. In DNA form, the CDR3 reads TGCGCCAGCAGCCAAGTACAGGCGCACACTGAAGCTTTCTTT.

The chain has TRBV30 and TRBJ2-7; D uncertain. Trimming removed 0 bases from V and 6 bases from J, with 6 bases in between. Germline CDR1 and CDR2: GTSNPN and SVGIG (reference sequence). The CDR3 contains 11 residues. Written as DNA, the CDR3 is TGTGCCTGGAGTGTTGCAGGCGAGCAGTACTTC. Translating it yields CAWSVAGEQYF.

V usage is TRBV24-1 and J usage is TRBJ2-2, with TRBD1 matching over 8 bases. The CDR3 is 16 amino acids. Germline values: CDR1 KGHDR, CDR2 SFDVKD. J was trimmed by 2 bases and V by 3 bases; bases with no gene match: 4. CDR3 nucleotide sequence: TGTGCCACCAGTGATGCCGGGACAGGTAACACCGGGGAGCTGTTTTTT. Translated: CATSDAGTGNTGELFF.

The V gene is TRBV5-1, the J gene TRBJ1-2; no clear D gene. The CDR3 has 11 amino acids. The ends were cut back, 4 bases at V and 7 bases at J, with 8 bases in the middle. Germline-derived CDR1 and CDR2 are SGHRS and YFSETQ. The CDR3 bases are TGCGCCAGCAGCAGCGGACGTGGCTACACCTTC. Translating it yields CASSSGRGYTF.

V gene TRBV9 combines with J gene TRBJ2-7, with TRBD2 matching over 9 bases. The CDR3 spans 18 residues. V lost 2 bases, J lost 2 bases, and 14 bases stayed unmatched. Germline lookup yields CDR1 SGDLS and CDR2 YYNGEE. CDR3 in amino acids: CASSVKGLIAGDTYEQYF. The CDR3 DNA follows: TGTGCCAGCAGCGTTAAAGGGCTAATAGCGGGGGACACCTACGAGCAGTACTTC.

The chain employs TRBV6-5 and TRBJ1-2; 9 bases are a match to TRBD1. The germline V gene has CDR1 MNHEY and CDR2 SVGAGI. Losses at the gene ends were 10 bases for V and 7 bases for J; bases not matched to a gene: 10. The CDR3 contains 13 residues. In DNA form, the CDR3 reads TGTGCCACTCAAACAGGGGGCGCGGTTGGCTACACCTTC. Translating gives CATQTGGAVGYTF.

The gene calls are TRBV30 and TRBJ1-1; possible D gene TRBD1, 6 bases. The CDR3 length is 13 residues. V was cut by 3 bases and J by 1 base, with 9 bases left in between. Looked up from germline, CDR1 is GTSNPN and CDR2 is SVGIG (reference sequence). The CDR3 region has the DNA TGTGCCTGGAGCGGGGGACAGAACACTGAAGCTTTCTTT. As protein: CAWSGGQNTEAFF.

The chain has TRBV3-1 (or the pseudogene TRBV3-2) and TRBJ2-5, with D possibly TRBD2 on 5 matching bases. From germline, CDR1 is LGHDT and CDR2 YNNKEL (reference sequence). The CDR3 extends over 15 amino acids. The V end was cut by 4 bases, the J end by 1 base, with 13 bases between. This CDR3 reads CASSRNSGTQETQYF. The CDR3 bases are TGTGCCAGCAGCCGAAACAGCGGAACCCAAGAGACCCAGTACTTC.

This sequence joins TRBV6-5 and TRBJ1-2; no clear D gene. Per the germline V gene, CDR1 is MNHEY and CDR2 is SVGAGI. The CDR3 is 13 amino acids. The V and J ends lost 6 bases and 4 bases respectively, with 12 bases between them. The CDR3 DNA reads TGTGCCAGCAGCCTAGAACGGCTCTATGGCTACACCTTC. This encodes CASSLERLYGYTF.

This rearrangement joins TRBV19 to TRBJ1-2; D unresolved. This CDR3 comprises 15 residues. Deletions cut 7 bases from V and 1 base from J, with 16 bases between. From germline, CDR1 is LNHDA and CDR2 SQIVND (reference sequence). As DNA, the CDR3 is TGTGCCAGTACCACTACGCCAACCGTTAACTATGGCTACACCTTC. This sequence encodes CASTTTPTVNYGYTF.

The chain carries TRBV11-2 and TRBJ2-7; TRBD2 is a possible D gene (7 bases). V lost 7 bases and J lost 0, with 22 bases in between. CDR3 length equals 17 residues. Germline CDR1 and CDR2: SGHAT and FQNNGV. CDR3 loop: CASIPIGGAVSSYEQYF. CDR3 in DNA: TGTGCCAGCATCCCTATAGGGGGGGCCGTGAGCTCCTACGAGCAGTACTTC.

In DNA, the CDR3 is TGTGCCAGCAAACTAGCGGTAGCAGAAAATGAGCAGTTCTTC. Translating it yields CASKLAVAENEQFF. This chain uses TRBV27 with TRBJ2-1; the match to TRBD2 covers 8 bases. CDR1 is MNHEY and CDR2 is SMNVEV in the germline V gene (reference sequence). CDR3 length: 14 residues. The J segment lost 7 bases and the V segment lost 7 bases, leaving 9 bases of the junction unmatched.

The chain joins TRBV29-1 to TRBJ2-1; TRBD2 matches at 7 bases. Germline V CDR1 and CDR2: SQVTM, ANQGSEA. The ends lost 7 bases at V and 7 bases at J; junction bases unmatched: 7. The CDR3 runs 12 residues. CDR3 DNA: TGCAGCGCTGGGCAGCGGGGTAATGAGCAGTTCTTC. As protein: CSAGQRGNEQFF.

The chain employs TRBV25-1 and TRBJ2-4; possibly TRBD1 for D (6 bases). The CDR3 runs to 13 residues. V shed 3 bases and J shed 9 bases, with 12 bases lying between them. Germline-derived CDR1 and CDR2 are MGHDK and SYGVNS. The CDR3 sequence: CASSDSGTFIQYF. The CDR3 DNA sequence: TGTGCCAGCAGTGACTCCGGGACATTCATTCAGTACTTC.

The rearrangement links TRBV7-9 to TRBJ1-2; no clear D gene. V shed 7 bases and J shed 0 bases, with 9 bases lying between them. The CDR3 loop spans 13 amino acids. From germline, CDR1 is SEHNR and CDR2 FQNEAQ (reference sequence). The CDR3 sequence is CASTFQTNYGYTF. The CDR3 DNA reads TGTGCCAGCACCTTTCAGACTAACTATGGCTACACCTTC.

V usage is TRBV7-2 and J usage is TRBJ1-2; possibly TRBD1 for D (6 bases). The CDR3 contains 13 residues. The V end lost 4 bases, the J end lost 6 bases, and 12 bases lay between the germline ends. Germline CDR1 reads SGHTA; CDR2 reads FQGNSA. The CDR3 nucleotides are TGTGCCAGCAGCTCCTCCCAGGGGAATGGCTACACCTTC. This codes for CASSSSQGNGYTF.